This T cell receptor (beta chain) was documented in a study of cytomegalovirus exposure and HLA in healthy donors. PCR employed 60 Vbeta and 13 Jbeta primers. Only in-frame clones appear in the TCRdb table, and some are missing; sequencing was by immunoSEQ multiplex PCR. This table has under 170,000 clones, roughly three quarters appearing once. This CDR3 spans 15 amino acids. CDR1 is SNHLY, CDR2 FYNNEI, per germline. J was trimmed by 5 bases and V by 7 bases; bases with no gene match: 11. The genes are TRBV2 and TRBJ2-5; 9 nucleotides line up with TRBD1. The sample taken for sequencing was PBMCs. This sequence originates from a human donor in good health. The CDR3, as DNA: TGTGCCAGCAACTTCGAACAGGGGGCCGGGGAGACCCAGTACTTC. Protein sequence: CASNFEQGAGETQYF.